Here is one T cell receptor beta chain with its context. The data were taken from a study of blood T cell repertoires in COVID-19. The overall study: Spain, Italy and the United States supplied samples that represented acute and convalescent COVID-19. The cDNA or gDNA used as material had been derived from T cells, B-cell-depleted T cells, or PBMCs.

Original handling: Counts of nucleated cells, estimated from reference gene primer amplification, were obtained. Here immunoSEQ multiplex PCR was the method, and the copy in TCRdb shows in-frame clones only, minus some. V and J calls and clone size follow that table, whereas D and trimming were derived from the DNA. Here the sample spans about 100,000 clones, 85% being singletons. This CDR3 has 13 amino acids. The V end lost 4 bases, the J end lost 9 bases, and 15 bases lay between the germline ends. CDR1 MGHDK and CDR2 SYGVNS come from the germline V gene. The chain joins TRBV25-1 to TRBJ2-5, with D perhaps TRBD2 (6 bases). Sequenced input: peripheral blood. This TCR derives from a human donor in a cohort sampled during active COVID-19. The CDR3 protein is CASSATAPGAQYF. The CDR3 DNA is TGTGCCAGCAGTGCGACAGCGCCGGGGGCCCAGTACTTC.